Below are 25 T cell receptor beta chains sequenced from a single sample in a study of shared clonotypes between healthy human individuals. Assay used: immunoSEQ multiplex PCR; TCRdb lists only in-frame clones, some missing. The repertoire holds roughly 2 million clones, with almost 96% as singletons. Sequencing was carried out using naive CD4+ T cells sorted from blood. As to subset: CD45RA+ positively selected. These receptors all stem from a man younger than 35 in good health.

The chain uses TRBV10-3 and TRBJ1-2; maybe TRBD1 (5 bases). The CDR3 extends over 16 amino acids. The germline V gene has CDR1 ENHRY and CDR2 SYGVKD. V lost 3 bases and J lost 4, with 18 bases in between. CDR3 protein: CAISDFQGVYSYGYTF. For the CDR3, the DNA is TGTGCCATCAGTGATTTCCAGGGTGTATATAGCTATGGCTACACCTTC.

This clone was seen a single time. The chain couples TRBV4-3 to TRBJ1-5; D gene uncertain. CDR3 size: 14 residues. Germline CDR1 reads LGHNA; CDR2 reads YSLEER. V gave up 2 bases and J gave up 7 bases, with 12 bases separating them. The CDR3 loop is CASSQYKGYQPQHF. The CDR3 bases are TGCGCCAGCAGCCAATACAAGGGATACCAGCCCCAGCATTTT.

The chain carries TRBV5-3 and TRBJ2-7; D ambiguous. TRBV5-3 is an open reading frame whose function is uncertain. This CDR3 has 12 amino acids. The V end was cut by 3 bases, the J end by 4 bases, with 8 bases between. CDR3 coding DNA: TGTGCCAGAAGCTCCTTGAATTACGAGCAGTACTTC. This encodes CARSSLNYEQYF.

The rearrangement links TRBV11-2 to TRBJ2-7; the D gene could be TRBD1 or TRBD2 (6 bases each). Looked up from germline, CDR1 is SGHAT and CDR2 is FQNNGV. V was shortened by 0 bases and J by 2 bases, with 11 bases between the two germline ends. This CDR3 has 15 residues. CDR3 loop: CASSLDDGGPYEQYF. The CDR3 DNA reads TGTGCCAGCAGCTTAGATGACGGGGGCCCCTACGAGCAGTACTTC.

The rearrangement joins TRBV5-1 to TRBJ2-5; 8 nucleotides match TRBD1. Unmatched junction bases numbered 13, after V lost 9 bases and J lost 3 bases. Looked up from germline, CDR1 is SGHRS and CDR2 is YFSETQ. CDR3 length equals 15 residues. This CDR3 reads CATRNRGDRKETQYF. In DNA, the CDR3 is TGCGCCACCAGGAACAGGGGGGATAGAAAAGAGACCCAGTACTTC.

V and J are TRBV19 and TRBJ2-2; 7 bases are a match to TRBD2. V gave up 4 bases and J gave up 4 bases; unmatched junction bases: 6. CDR1 is LNHDA, CDR2 SQIVND, per germline (reference sequence). CDR3 length: 15 amino acids. The CDR3 DNA follows: TGTGCCAGTAGTAGGGTTACTAGCGTCACCGGGGAGCTGTTTTTT. It codes for CASSRVTSVTGELFF.

V usage is TRBV5-1 and J usage is TRBJ1-6; D gene ambiguous. V was cut by 0 bases and J by 10 bases, with 14 bases left in between. This CDR3 is built from 15 residues. Germline V CDR1 and CDR2: SGHRS, YFSETQ. The chain's CDR3 is CASSLDPGHGSPLHF. In nucleotides, the CDR3 is TGCGCCAGCAGCTTGGATCCTGGCCATGGATCACCCCTCCACTTT. Based on the CDR3 plus reference TRBV5-1 and TRBJ1-6, the full variable domain is KAGVTQTPRYLIKTRGQQVTLSCSPISGHRSVSWYQQTPGQGLQFLFEYFSETQRNKGNFPGRFSGRQFSNSRSEMNVSTLELGDSALYLCASSLDPGHGSPLHFGNGTRLTVT.

This chain joins TRBV21-1 and TRBJ2-3; TRBD2, as called in the table, went unchecked against the DNA. TRBV21-1 counts as a pseudogene. This CDR3 has 19 amino acids. The CDR3, as DNA: TGTGCCAGCAGCTCCCCGGCTAGCGGGAGGTCGCCTAGCACAGATACGCAGTATTTT. It specifies CASSSPASGRSPSTDTQYF.

This sequence joins TRBV5-4 and TRBJ2-5; TRBD1 matches 10 bases. Germline V gives CDR1 SGHNT, CDR2 YYREEE (reference sequence). Unmatched junction bases numbered 14, after V lost 4 bases and J lost 5 bases. The CDR3 runs to 17 residues. The CDR3 sequence is CASSEKPGTGDRETQYF. CDR3 bases: TGTGCCAGCAGCGAGAAACCCGGGACAGGGGATCGGGAGACCCAGTACTTC.

The V gene is TRBV7-9, the J gene TRBJ1-2; D might be TRBD1 (5 bases). From germline, CDR1 is SEHNR and CDR2 FQNEAQ (reference sequence). This CDR3 comprises 13 residues. The germline V and J ends were trimmed by 2 bases and 6 bases, with 10 bases remaining between them. CDR3 sequence: CASSLIGGNGYTF. For the CDR3, the DNA is TGTGCCAGCAGCTTAATTGGGGGTAATGGCTACACCTTC.

Points on this clone: Distinct nucleotide sequences in the sample also encode this CDR3. The V and J genes are TRBV19 and TRBJ1-1, with D unclear. The CDR3 is made up of 13 amino acids. Germline V gives CDR1 LNHDA, CDR2 SQIVND (reference sequence). V lost 5 bases to trimming and J lost 2 bases, with 9 bases between them. Here the CDR3 reads CASSSQINTEAFF. CDR3 in DNA: TGTGCCAGTAGTTCGCAGATAAACACTGAAGCTTTCTTT. The full variable domain, completed using reference TRBV19 and TRBJ1-1, is DGGITQSPKYLFRKEGQNVTLSCEQNLNHDAMYWYRQDPGQGLRLIYYSQIVNDFQKGDIAEGYSVSREKKESFPLTVTSAQKNPTAFYLCASSSQINTEAFFGQGTRLTVV.

Concerning this clone: In the same sample, other DNA sequences code for this CDR3. The chain is built from TRBV27 and TRBJ1-1; D may be TRBD1 (5 bases). Germline values: CDR1 MNHEY, CDR2 SMNVEV (reference sequence). Trimming stripped 3 bases from V and 1 base from J, with 6 bases between. There are 13 residues in the CDR3. The CDR3: CASSLRGNTEAFF. CDR3 coding DNA: TGTGCCAGCAGTTTGAGGGGGAACACTGAAGCTTTCTTT.

The chain recombines TRBV18 with TRBJ2-7; D may be TRBD1 (5 bases). The length of the CDR3 is 16 residues. From germline, CDR1 is KGHSH and CDR2 LQKENI. V lost 3 bases and J 2 bases, leaving 17 bases between the germline ends. CDR3 DNA: TGTGCCAGCTCACCCAAACAGGTTACAGAGGCCTACGAGCAGTACTTC. This translates into CASSPKQVTEAYEQYF.

V usage is TRBV5-1 and J usage is TRBJ2-5, with 7 bases lining up with TRBD1. The CDR3 totals 16 residues. V was clipped by 5 bases and J by 4 bases; unmatched bases: 14. The germline V gene has CDR1 SGHRS and CDR2 YFSETQ. CDR3: CASSSSQGPAIETQYF. In DNA, the CDR3 is TGCGCCAGCAGTTCCTCACAGGGGCCCGCTATAGAGACCCAGTACTTC.

This chain connects TRBV28 to TRBJ1-4; a weak D match, TRBD1 (5 bases). Trimming left V 7 bases short and J 5 bases short, with 11 bases between. The CDR3 covers 13 residues. Germline-derived CDR1 and CDR2 are MDHEN and SYDVKM. In nucleotides, the CDR3 is TGTGCCAGCAAGGAGGGGTCGAATGAAAAACTGTTTTTT. This sequence encodes CASKEGSNEKLFF.

This clone was found once. The chain joins TRBV2 to TRBJ1-2; D not certain. The CDR3 runs 13 residues. Germline-derived CDR1 and CDR2 are SNHLY and FYNNEI. Between the trimmed V and J ends, which lost 10 bases and 0 bases, there was a span of 12 bases. CDR3 DNA: TGTGCCACCCGGGAGTGGTCTAACTATGGCTACACCTTC. Protein sequence: CATREWSNYGYTF. Full variable domain (missing parts from reference TRBV2 and TRBJ1-2): EPEVTQTPSHQVTQMGQEVILRCVPISNHLYFYWYRQILGQKVEFLVSFYNNEISEKSEIFDDQFSVERPDGSNFTLKIRSTKLEDSAMYFCATREWSNYGYTFGSGTRLTVV.

J is TRBJ2-7 and V is TRBV7-2; D unclear. CDR1 SGHTA and CDR2 FQGNSA come from the germline V gene. The CDR3 totals 14 residues. The V end was cut by 1 base, the J end by 6 bases, with 13 bases between. CDR3 nucleotide sequence: TGTGCCAGCAGCTTAGTTTCCGTGGTGCCCGAGCAGTACTTC. Translating it yields CASSLVSVVPEQYF.

This clone has a single count. V is TRBV4-3 and J is TRBJ2-1; TRBD2 matches 16 bases. The CDR3 is 13 amino acids. V lost 4 bases and J lost 14; bases outside the gene matches: 2. Germline V gene sequence: CDR1 LGHNA, CDR2 YSLEER. The CDR3 DNA follows: TGCGCCAGCAGCCCGGGACTAGCGGGAGGGGAGTTCTTC. Translated, it gives CASSPGLAGGEFF.

The chain joins TRBV6-5 to TRBJ2-1; 14 bases fit TRBD2. Trimming took 7 bases from V and 9 from J; bases not matched to a gene: 8. The CDR3 extends over 15 amino acids. Germline CDR1 and CDR2: MNHEY and SVGAGI. In DNA form, the CDR3 reads TGTGCCAGCACCGCGGGGACTAGCGGGAGTGGTGAGCAGTTCTTC. Protein product: CASTAGTSGSGEQFF.

The chain carries TRBV9 and TRBJ2-7, with 10 bases that match TRBD1. After removal of 4 bases from V and 5 bases from J, the junction contained 6 bases not matched to a gene. This CDR3 spans 14 amino acids. Germline V CDR1 and CDR2: SGDLS, YYNGEE. The CDR3 here is CASSPTGTGDEQYF. In nucleotides, the CDR3 is TGTGCCAGCAGCCCCACCGGGACAGGGGACGAGCAGTACTTC.

The gene calls are TRBV6-1 and TRBJ1-5; 7 nucleotides agree with TRBD1. V lost 5 bases and J lost 7; bases outside the gene matches: 2. Germline CDR1 and CDR2: MNHNS and SASEGT. There are 12 residues in the CDR3. CDR3 residues: CASSRGLQPQHF. CDR3 sequence (DNA): TGTGCCAGCAGTAGGGGGCTCCAGCCCCAGCATTTT.

The CDR3 sequence is CAWSPITVQETQYF. Written as DNA, the CDR3 is TGTGCCTGGAGTCCCATTACGGTACAAGAGACCCAGTACTTC. This chain connects TRBV30 to TRBJ2-5, with D hard to call. Trimming removed 2 bases at V and 2 bases at J, with 12 bases between. The CDR3 loop spans 14 amino acids. Per the germline V gene, CDR1 is GTSNPN and CDR2 is SVGIG (reference sequence). The complete variable domain, with remaining parts taken from reference TRBV30 and TRBJ2-5, reads SQTIHQWPATLVQPVGSPLSLECTVEGTSNPNLYWYRQAAGRGLQLLFYSVGIGQISSEVPQNLSASRPQDRQFILSSKKLLLSDSGFYLCAWSPITVQETQYFGPGTRLLVL.

This chain connects TRBV18 to TRBJ2-7; D unclear. The CDR3 has 14 amino acids. With 4 bases removed from V and 2 bases from J, the gap between germline ends came to 12 bases. Germline CDR1 reads KGHSH; CDR2 reads LQKENI. CDR3 residues: CASSLEASPYEQYF. The CDR3 region has the DNA TGTGCCAGCTCACTTGAGGCTTCCCCCTACGAGCAGTACTTC. Combining the CDR3 with reference TRBV18 and TRBJ2-7 gives the whole variable domain NAGVMQNPRHLVRRRGQEARLRCSPMKGHSHVYWYRQLPEEGLKFMVYLQKENIIDESGMPKERFSAEFPKEGPSILRIQQVVRGDSAAYFCASSLEASPYEQYFGPGTRLTVT.

The rearrangement joins TRBV28 to TRBJ2-7, with 11 bases lining up with TRBD2. Germline CDR1 MDHEN, CDR2 SYDVKM. The CDR3 sequence is 15 residues long. J lost 5 bases, V lost 5 bases, and 8 bases had no gene match. CDR3: CASSPRLAGTNEQYF. In DNA, the CDR3 is TGTGCCAGCAGTCCGCGACTAGCGGGGACAAACGAGCAGTACTTC.

This clone was found a few times. The V gene is TRBV6-5, the J gene TRBJ1-2, with 9 bases matching TRBD1. The CDR3 is made up of 13 amino acids. Germline V gene lookup returns CDR1 MNHEY and CDR2 SVGAGI. After removal of 6 bases from V and 8 bases from J, the junction contained 7 bases not matched to a gene. CDR3 sequence reads: CASSQGQGLGYTF. The CDR3 nucleotides are TGTGCCAGCAGCCAAGGACAGGGGCTCGGCTACACCTTC.